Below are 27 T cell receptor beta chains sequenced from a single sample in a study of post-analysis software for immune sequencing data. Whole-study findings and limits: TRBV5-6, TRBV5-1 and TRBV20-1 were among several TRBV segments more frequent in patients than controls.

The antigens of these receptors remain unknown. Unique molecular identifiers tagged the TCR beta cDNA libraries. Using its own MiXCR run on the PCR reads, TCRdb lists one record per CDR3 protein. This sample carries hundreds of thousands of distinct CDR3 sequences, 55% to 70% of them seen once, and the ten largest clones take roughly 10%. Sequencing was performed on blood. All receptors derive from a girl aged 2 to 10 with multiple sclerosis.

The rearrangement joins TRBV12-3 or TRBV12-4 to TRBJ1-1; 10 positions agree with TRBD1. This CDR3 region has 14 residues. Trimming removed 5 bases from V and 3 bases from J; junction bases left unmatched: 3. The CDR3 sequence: CASSMTGGDTEAFF. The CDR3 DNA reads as TGTGCCAGCAGTATGACAGGGGGCGACACTGAAGCTTTCTTT.

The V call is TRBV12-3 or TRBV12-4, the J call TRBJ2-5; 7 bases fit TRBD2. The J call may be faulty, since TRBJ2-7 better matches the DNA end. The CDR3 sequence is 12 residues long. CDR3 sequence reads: CASSPPSGEQYF. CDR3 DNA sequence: TGTGCCAGCAGTCCCCCTAGCGGCGAGCAGTACTTC.

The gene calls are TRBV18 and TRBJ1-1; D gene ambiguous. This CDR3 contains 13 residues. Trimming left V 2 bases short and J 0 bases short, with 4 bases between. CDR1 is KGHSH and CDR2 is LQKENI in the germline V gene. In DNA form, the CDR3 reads TGTGCCAGCTCACCAGCAATGAACACTGAAGCTTTCTTT. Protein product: CASSPAMNTEAFF.

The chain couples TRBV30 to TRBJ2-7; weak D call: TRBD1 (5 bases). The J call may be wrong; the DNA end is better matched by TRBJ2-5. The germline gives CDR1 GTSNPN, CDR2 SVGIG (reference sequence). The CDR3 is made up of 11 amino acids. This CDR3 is CAWSDRETQYF. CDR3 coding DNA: TGTGCCTGGAGTGACAGGGAGACCCAGTACTTC.

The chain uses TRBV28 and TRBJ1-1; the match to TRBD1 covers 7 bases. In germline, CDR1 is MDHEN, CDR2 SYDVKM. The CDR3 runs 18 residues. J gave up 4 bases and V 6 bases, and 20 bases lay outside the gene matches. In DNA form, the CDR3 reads TGTGCCAGCAGCCCCACCGGACAGGTCTTTCCCTGGTCCACTGAAGCTTTCTTT. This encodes CASSPTGQVFPWSTEAFF.

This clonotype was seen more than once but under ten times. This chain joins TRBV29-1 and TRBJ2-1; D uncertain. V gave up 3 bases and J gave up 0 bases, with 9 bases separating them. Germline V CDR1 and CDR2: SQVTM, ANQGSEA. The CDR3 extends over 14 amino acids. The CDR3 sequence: CSVDPQSSYNEQFF. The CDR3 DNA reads TGCAGCGTTGATCCCCAAAGCTCCTACAATGAGCAGTTCTTC.

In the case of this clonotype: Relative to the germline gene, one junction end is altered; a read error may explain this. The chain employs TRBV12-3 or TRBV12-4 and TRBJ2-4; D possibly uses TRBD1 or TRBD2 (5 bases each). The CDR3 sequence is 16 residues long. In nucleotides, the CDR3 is TGTGCCCGCAGTTTTGATCCGAGGGGCCCCCAGCTTGATCAGTACTTC. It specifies CARSFDPRGPQLDQYF.

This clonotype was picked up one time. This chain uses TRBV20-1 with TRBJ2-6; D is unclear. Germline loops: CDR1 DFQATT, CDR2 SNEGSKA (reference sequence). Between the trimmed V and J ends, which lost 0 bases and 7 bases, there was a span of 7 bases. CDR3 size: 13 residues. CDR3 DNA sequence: TGCAGTGCTAGAGATGTGTACGCCAACGTCCTGACTTTC. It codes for CSARDVYANVLTF.

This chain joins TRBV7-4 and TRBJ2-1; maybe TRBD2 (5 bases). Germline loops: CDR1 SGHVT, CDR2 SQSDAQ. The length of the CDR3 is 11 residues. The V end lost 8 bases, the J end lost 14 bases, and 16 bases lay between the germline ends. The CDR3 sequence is CASWRALGKFF. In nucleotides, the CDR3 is TGTGCCAGCTGGCGGGCGTTGGGAAAGTTCTTC.

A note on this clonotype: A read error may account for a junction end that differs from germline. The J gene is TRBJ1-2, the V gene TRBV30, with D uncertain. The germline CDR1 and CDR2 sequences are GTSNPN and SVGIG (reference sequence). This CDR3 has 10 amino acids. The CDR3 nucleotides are TGTGCCGGGAGACGAGAGGGCTACACCTTC. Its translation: CAGRREGYTF.

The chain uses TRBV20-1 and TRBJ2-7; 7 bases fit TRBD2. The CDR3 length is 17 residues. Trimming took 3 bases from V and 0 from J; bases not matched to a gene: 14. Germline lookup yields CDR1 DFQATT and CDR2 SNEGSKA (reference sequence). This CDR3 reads CSASGGGSGYYSYEQYF. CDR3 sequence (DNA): TGCAGTGCTAGTGGTGGCGGTAGCGGGTATTACTCCTACGAGCAGTACTTC.

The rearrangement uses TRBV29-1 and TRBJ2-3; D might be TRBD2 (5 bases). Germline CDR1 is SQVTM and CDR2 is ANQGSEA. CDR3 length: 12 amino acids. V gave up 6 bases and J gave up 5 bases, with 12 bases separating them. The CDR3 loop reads CSVGQAGDTQYF. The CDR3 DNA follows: TGCAGCGTGGGCCAGGCGGGAGATACGCAGTATTTT.

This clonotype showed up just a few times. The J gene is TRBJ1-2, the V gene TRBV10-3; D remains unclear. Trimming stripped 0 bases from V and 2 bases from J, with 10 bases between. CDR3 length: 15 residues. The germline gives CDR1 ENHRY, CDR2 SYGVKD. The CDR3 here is CAISESSGSNYGYTF. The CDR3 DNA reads TGTGCCATCAGTGAGTCGTCAGGTTCCAACTATGGCTACACCTTC.

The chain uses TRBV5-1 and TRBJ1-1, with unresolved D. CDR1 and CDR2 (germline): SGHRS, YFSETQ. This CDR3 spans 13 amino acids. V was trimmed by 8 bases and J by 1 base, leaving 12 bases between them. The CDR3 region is CASTQSRNTEAFF. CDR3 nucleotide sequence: TGCGCCAGTACACAGAGCAGGAACACTGAAGCTTTCTTT.

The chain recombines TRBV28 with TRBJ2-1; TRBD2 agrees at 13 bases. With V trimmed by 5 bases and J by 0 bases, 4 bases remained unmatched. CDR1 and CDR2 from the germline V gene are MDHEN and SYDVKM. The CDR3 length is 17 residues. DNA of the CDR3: TGTGCCAGCAGTCCGGGGACTAGCGGGGCCTCCTACAATGAGCAGTTCTTC. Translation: CASSPGTSGASYNEQFF.

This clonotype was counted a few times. The CDR3 region has the DNA TGCAGCGTTTCCCCATTCCCCATGGGGAATGAGCAGTTCTTC. It encodes CSVSPFPMGNEQFF. This chain connects TRBV29-1 to TRBJ2-1; D is unresolved. Germline V CDR1 and CDR2: SQVTM, ANQGSEA. The CDR3 runs 14 residues. The ends were cut back, 5 bases at V and 7 bases at J, with 18 bases in the middle.

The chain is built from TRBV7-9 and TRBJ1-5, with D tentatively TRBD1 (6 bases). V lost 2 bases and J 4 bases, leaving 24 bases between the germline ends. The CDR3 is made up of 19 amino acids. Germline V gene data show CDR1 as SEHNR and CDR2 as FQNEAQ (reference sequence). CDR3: CASSLRGEKTGRRNQPQHF. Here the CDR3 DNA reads TGTGCCAGCAGCTTACGAGGGGAAAAGACAGGACGACGGAATCAGCCCCAGCATTTT.

The CDR3 region has the DNA TGCAGTGCGGGGATAACACGGGGCACTGAAGCTTTCTTT. Residues: CSAGITRGTEAFF. This chain uses TRBV20-1 with TRBJ1-1, with unresolved D. This CDR3 has 13 amino acids. Germline V CDR1 and CDR2: DFQATT, SNEGSKA (reference sequence). Trimming took off 6 bases at V and 4 bases at J, with 15 bases between the two ends.

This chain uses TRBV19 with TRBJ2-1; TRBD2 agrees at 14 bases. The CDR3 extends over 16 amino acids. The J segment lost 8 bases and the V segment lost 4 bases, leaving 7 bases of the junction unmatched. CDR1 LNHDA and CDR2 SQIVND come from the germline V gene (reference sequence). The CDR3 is CASSRTGTSGSDEQFF. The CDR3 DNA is TGTGCCAGTAGTAGAACCGGGACTAGCGGGAGCGATGAGCAGTTCTTC. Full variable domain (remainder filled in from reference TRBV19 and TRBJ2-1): DGGITQSPKYLFRKEGQNVTLSCEQNLNHDAMYWYRQDPGQGLRLIYYSQIVNDFQKGDIAEGYSVSREKKESFPLTVTSAQKNPTAFYLCASSRTGTSGSDEQFFGPGTRLTVL.

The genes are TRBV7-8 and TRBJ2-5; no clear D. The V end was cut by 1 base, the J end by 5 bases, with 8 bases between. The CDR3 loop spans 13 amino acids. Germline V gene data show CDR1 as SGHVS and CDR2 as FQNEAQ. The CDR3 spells CASSLVDGETQYF. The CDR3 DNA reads TGTGCCAGCAGCTTAGTGGATGGGGAGACCCAGTACTTC.

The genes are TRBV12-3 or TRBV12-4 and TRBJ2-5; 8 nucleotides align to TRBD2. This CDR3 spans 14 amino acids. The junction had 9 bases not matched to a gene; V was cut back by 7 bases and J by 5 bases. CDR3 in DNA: TGTGCCAGCACAGTTTACGGCGGGAGGGAGACCCAGTACTTC. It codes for CASTVYGGRETQYF.

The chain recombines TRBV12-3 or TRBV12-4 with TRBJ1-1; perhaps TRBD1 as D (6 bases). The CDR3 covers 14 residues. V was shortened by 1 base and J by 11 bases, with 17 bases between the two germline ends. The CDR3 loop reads CASSLVDEGGRAFF. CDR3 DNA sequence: TGTGCCAGCAGTTTAGTAGATGAGGGGGGGAGGGCTTTCTTT.

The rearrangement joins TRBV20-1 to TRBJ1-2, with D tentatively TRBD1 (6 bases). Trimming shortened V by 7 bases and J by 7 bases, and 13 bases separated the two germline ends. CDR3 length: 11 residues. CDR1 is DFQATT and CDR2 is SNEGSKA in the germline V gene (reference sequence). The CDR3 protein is CSGQGSAGYTF. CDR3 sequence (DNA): TGCAGTGGTCAGGGGTCGGCTGGCTACACCTTC.

This chain's CDR3 is CASSQVHRGRGTEAFF. The CDR3 DNA is TGCGCCAGCAGCCAAGTCCACAGGGGGCGCGGCACTGAAGCTTTCTTT. The V and J genes are TRBV4-1 and TRBJ1-1; 9 nucleotides agree with TRBD1. The CDR3 spans 16 residues. The V and J ends lost 1 base and 4 bases, in that order; junction bases with no gene match: 7. CDR1 MGHRA and CDR2 YSYEKL come from the germline V gene.

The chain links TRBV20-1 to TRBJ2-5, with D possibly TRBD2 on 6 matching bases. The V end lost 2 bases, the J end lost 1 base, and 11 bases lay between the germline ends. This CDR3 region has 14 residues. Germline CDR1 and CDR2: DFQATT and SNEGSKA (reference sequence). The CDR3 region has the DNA TGCAGTGCTAGAAAGGGGACTTCCCAAGAGACCCAGTACTTC. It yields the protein CSARKGTSQETQYF.

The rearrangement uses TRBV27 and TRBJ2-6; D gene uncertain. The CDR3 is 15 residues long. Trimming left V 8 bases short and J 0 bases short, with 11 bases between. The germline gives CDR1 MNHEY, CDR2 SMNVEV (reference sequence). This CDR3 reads CASADGVSGANVLTF. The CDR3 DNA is TGTGCCAGCGCCGACGGAGTCTCTGGGGCCAACGTCCTGACTTTC.

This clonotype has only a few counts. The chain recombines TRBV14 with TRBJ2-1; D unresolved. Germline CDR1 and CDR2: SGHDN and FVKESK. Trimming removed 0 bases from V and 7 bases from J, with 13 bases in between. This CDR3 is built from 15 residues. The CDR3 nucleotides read TGTGCCAGCAGCCAAGATGGTTTCCGGGCTAATGAGCAGTTCTTC. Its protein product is CASSQDGFRANEQFF.